At least ten counts were recorded for the clone carrying this T cell receptor (beta chain). There are 14 residues in the CDR3. The V gene lost 1 base and the J gene lost 5 bases, with 11 bases spanning the gap. The germline CDR1 and CDR2 sequences are SGHAT and FQNNGV. The entry originates in a study of read filtering for tumor transcriptome and immune sequencing. The library was built from roughly 400 ng RNA with molecular barcoded adaptors for alpha/delta and beta/gamma chains. TCRdb analysed the reads with MiXCR anew, one entry per CDR3 protein. The sample lists more than 35,000 distinct CDR3 sequences, about 15% occurring once. At the time of active disease, bone marrow was collected from every patient.

The receptor was isolated from a donor aged 40 or older with multiple myeloma. The specimen sequenced was a population of CD138-negative cells sorted from bone marrow. The V and J genes are TRBV11-2 and TRBJ1-2; D gene uncertain. In DNA, the CDR3 is TGTGCCAGCAGCTTAGCGGACGGCCTATATGGCTACACCTTC. It codes for CASSLADGLYGYTF.